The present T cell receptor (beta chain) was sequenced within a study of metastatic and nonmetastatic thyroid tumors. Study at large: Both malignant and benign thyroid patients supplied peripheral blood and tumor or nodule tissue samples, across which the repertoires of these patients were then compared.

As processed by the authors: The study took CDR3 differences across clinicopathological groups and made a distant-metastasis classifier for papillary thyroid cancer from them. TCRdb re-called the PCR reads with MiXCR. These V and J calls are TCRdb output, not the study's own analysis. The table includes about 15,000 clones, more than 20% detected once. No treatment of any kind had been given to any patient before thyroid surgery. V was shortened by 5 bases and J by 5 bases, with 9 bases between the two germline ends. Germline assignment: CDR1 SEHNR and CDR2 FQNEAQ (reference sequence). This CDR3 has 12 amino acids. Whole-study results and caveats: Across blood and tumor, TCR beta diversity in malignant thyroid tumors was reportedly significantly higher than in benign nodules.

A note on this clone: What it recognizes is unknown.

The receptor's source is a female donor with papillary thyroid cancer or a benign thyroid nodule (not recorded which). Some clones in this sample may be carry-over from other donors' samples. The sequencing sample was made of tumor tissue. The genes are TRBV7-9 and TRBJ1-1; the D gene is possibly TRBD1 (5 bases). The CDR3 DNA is TGTGCCAGCAGCCCCGGACAAACTGAAGCTTTCTTT. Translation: CASSPGQTEAFF. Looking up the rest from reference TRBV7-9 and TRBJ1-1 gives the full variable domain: DTGVSQNPRHKITKRGQNVTFRCDPISEHNRLYWYRQTLGQGPEFLTYFQNEAQLEKSRLLSDRFSAERPKGSFSTLEIQRTEQGDSAMYLCASSPGQTEAFFGQGTRLTVV.